This TCR beta chain came from a study of cytomegalovirus exposure and HLA in healthy donors. As for the study in general: Assignment to the Caucasian-associated ancestry cluster applied to less than 85% of the approximately 400 genotyped donors.

In the case of this clone: The antigen is not known.

This CDR3 has 16 residues. Looked up from germline, CDR1 is SGDLS and CDR2 is YYNGEE. Trimming shortened V by 4 bases and J by 7 bases, and 23 bases separated the two germline ends. Researchers ran the PCR with 60 Vbeta and 13 Jbeta primers. Assay: immunoSEQ multiplex PCR; the TCRdb copy retains only in-frame clones and omits some. The repertoire includes around 150,000 clones, just over 70% of them detected once, and 4% to 5% sits in the top ten. General study points: Donors were assumed by presence/absence analyses to have roughly uniform sequencing depth. It was approximately 170 TCR beta chains that were listed as cytomegalovirus-associated. Per published reports, the classifier diagnosed cytomegalovirus status with high specificity and sensitivity.

The sequence came from a man aged 18 to 30 in good health and CMV-seropositive. The chain uses TRBV9 and TRBJ1-2; D is perhaps TRBD1 (6 bases). The sequenced sample was PBMCs. The CDR3: CASSPSTGLRGGGYTF. For the CDR3, the DNA is TGTGCCAGCAGCCCAAGTACAGGGCTCCGGGGGGGTGGCTACACCTTC.